This T cell receptor beta chain was profiled in a study of T cells in Graves' hyperthyroidism and ophthalmopathy. Germline values: CDR1 DFQATT, CDR2 SNEGSKA (reference sequence). V was pared by 3 bases and J by 7 bases, with 4 bases of the junction left unmatched. This CDR3 is 14 amino acids long. Graves' hyperthyroidism was deemed stable given no ophthalmopathy progression within 18 months. This clonotype was seen a few times. TCR beta CDR3 region amplification was performed from RNA transcripts. A set of HTBI primers served as the primers for a first-round RT-PCR of the TCR CDR3. Via MiXCR, TCRdb re-called the multiplex PCR reads, giving one row per CDR3 protein. The profile shows under 700,000 distinct CDR3 sequences, approximately 16% of them singletons.

This TCR was sampled from a woman aged 18-29 years with Graves' hyperthyroidism. The genes are TRBV20-1 and TRBJ1-6; 9 bases agree with TRBD1. What was sequenced was blood. CDR3 amino acids: CSARADRGNSPLHF. The CDR3 region has the DNA TGCAGTGCTAGGGCGGACAGGGGAAATTCACCCCTCCACTTT.